This T cell receptor beta chain is drawn from a study of cytomegalovirus exposure and HLA in healthy donors. For the study at large: Inside one of the first data releases sat around 77 million unique TCRs taken from HLA-typed donors.

This CDR3 region has 11 residues. The germline gives CDR1 LGHNA, CDR2 YNFKEQ. The germline V and J ends were trimmed by 1 base and 7 bases, with 5 bases remaining between them. Of note for this clone: Its antigen remains unknown.

Primers: 60 Vbeta forward and 13 Jbeta reverse. This table comes from immunoSEQ multiplex PCR, and its TCRdb copy is limited to in-frame clones, with some not included. With more than 95,000 clones in the sample, the ten largest clones hold over 2%. General study findings and limits: Follow-up analysis seemed to connect common viral pathogens with several of the most significant clusters identified. Later genetic work tied a missense DCLRE1C variant to beta-chain V and J trimming.

The sequenced sample was PBMCs. The chain carries TRBV4-2 and TRBJ2-7; D call uncertain. This sequence was found in a man in his forties in good health and CMV-seronegative. CDR3: CASSQAEEQYF. In DNA, the CDR3 is TGTGCCAGCAGCCAAGCCGAGGAGCAGTACTTC.